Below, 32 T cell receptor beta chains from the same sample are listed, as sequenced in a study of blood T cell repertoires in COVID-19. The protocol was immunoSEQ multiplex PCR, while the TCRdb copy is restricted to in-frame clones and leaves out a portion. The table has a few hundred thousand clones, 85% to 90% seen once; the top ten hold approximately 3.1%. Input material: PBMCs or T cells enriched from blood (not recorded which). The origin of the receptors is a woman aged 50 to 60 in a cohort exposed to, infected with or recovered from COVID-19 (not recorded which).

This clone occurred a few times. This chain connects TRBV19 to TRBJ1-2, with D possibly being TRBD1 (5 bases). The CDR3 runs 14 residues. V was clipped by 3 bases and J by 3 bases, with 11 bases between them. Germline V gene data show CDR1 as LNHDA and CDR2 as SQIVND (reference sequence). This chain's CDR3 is CASSILGAHYGYTF. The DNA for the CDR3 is TGTGCCAGTAGTATCTTAGGGGCACACTATGGCTACACCTTC.

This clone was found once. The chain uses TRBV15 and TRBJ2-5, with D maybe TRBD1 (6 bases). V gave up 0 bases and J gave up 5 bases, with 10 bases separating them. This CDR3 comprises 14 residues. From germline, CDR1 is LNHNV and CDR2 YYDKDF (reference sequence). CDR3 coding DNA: TGTGCCACCAGCAGAGATCAGGGGTCGGAGACCCAGTACTTC. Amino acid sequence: CATSRDQGSETQYF. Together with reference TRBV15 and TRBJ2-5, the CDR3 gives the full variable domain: DAMVIQNPRYQVTQFGKPVTLSCSQTLNHNVMYWYQQKSSQAPKLLFHYYDKDFNNEADTPDNFQSRRPNTSFCFLDIRSPGLGDTAMYLCATSRDQGSETQYFGPGTRLLVL.

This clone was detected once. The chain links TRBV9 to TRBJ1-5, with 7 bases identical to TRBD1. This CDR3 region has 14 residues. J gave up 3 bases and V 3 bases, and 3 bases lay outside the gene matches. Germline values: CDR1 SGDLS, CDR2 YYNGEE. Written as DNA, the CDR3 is TGTGCCAGCAGCGCCGGGACAGTCAATCAGCCCCAGCATTTT. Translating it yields CASSAGTVNQPQHF.

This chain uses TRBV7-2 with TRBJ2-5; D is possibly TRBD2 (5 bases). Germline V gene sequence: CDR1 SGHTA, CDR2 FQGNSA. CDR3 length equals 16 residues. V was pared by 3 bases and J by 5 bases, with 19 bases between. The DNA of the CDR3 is TGTGCCAGCAGCTTGGAGGACCCAGAACCGTGGGAGACCCAGTACTTC. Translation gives CASSLEDPEPWETQYF.

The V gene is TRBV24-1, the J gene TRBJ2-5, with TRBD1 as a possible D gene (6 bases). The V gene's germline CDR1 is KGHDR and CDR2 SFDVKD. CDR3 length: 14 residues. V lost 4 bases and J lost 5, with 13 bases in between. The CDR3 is CATSESGAGETQYF. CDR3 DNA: TGTGCCACCAGTGAGTCAGGGGCGGGCGAGACCCAGTACTTC.

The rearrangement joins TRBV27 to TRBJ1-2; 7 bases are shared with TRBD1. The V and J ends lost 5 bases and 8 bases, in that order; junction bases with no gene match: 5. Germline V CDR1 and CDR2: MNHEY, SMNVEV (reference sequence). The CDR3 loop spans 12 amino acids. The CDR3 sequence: CASSPAGGGYTF. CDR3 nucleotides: TGTGCCAGCAGTCCAGCAGGGGGAGGCTACACCTTC.

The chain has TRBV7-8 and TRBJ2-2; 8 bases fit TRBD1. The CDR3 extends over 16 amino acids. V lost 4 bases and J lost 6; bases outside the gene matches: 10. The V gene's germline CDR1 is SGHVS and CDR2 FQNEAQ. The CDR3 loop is CASSSAATGVPGELFF. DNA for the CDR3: TGTGCCAGCAGCTCCGCCGCGACAGGGGTTCCCGGGGAGCTGTTTTTT.

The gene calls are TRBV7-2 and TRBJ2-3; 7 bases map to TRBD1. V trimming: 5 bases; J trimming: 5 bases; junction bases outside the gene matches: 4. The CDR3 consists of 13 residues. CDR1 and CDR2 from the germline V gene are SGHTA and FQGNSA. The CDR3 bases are TGTGCCAGCAGCAGGGGGCGGGTAGATACGCAGTATTTT. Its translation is CASSRGRVDTQYF.

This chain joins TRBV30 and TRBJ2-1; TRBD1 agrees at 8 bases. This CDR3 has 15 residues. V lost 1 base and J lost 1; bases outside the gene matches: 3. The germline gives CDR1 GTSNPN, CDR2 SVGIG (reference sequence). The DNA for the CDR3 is TGTGCCTGGAGTGGACAGGGGATTTCCTACAATGAGCAGTTCTTC. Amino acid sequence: CAWSGQGISYNEQFF.

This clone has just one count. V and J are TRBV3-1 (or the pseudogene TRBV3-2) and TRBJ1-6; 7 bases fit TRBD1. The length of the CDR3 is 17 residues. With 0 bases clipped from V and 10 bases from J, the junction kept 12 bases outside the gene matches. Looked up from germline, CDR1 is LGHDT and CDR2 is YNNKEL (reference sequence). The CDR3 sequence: CASSQDSTGKIRSPLHF. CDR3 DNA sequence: TGTGCCAGCAGCCAAGATTCGACAGGGAAGATCAGATCACCCCTCCACTTT.

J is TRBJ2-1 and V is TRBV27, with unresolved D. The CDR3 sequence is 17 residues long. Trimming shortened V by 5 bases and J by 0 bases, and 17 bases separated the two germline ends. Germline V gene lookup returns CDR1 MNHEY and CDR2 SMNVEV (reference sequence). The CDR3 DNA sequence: TGTGCCAGCAGTCCTCTCAATCCAGAAAGCTCCTACAATGAGCAGTTCTTC. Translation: CASSPLNPESSYNEQFF.

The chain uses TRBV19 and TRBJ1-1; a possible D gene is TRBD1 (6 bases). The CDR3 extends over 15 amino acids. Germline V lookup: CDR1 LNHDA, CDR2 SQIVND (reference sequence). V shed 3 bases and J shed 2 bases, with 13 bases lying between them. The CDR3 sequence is CASSIRGRGNTEAFF. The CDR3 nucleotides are TGTGCCAGTAGTATTCGGGGCAGGGGAAACACTGAAGCTTTCTTT.

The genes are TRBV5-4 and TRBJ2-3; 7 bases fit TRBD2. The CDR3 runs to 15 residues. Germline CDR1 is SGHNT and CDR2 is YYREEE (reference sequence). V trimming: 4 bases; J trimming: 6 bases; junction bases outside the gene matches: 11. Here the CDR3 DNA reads TGTGCCAGCAGCCCCACCCGCGGGGGTCAGGATACGCAGTATTTT. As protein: CASSPTRGGQDTQYF.

CDR3 coding DNA: TGTGCCAGCAGCTTCGTACCGAGACAGGGGGCGGACTATGGCTACACCTTC. Protein: CASSFVPRQGADYGYTF. V gene TRBV5-8 combines with J gene TRBJ1-2; 10 bases match TRBD1. V lost 2 bases to trimming and J lost 3 bases; unmatched junction nucleotides: 10. CDR1 and CDR2 from the germline V gene are SGHTS and YDEGEE. This CDR3 has 17 amino acids.

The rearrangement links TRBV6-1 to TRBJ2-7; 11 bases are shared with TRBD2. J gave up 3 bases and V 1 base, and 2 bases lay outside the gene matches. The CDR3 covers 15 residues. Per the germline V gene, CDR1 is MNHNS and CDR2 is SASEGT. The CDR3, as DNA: TGTGCCAGCAGTGAAGGGGGACTAGCGGACTACGAGCAGTACTTC. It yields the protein CASSEGGLADYEQYF.

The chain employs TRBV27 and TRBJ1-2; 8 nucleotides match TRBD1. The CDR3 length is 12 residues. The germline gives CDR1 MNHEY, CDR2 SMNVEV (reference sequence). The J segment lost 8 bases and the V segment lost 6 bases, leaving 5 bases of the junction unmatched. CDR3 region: CASRTGVKGYTF. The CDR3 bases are TGTGCCAGCAGGACAGGGGTTAAAGGCTACACCTTC.

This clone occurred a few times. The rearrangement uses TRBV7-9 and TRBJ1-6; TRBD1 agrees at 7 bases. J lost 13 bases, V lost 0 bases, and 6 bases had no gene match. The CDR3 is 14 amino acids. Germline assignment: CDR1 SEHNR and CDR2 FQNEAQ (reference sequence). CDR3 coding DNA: TGTGCCAGCAGCTTAGCGCGGGACAGATATCCCCTCCACTTT. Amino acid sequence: CASSLARDRYPLHF.

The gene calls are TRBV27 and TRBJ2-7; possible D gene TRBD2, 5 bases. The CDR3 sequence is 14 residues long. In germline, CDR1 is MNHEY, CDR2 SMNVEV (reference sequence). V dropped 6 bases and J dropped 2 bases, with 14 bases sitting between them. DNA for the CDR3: TGTGCCAGCAGCACAACTAGTGTGGCCTACGAGCAGTACTTC. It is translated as CASSTTSVAYEQYF.

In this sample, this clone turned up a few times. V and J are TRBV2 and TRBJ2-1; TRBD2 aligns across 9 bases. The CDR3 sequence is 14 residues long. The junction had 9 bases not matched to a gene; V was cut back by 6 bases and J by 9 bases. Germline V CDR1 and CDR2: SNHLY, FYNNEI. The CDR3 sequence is CASRARTSVGEQFF. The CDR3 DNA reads TGTGCCAGCAGGGCGAGGACTAGCGTTGGTGAGCAGTTCTTC.

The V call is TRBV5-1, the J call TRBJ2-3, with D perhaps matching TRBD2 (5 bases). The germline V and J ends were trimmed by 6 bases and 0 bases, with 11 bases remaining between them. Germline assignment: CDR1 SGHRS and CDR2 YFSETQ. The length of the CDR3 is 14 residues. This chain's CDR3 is CASTTRLSTDTQYF. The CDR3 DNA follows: TGCGCCAGCACCACTAGATTGAGCACAGATACGCAGTATTTT.

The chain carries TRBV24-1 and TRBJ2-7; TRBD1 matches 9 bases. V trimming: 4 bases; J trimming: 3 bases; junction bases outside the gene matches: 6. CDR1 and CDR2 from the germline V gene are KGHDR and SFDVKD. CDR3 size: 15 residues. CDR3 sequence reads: CATSDPGTGNYEQYF. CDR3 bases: TGTGCCACCAGTGACCCCGGGACAGGGAACTACGAGCAGTACTTC.

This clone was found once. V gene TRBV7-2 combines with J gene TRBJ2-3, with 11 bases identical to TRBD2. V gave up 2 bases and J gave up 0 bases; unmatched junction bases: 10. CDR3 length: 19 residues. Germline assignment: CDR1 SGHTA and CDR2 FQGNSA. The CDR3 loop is CASSLKVVSGGASTDTQYF. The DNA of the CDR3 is TGTGCCAGCAGCTTAAAGGTCGTTAGCGGGGGGGCCAGCACAGATACGCAGTATTTT.

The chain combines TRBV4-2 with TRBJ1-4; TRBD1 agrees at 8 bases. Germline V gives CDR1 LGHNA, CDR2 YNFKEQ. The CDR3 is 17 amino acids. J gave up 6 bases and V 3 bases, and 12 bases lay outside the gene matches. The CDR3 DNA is TGTGCCAGCAGCCAGGTGCAGGGGGCAACCGGGGATGAAAAACTGTTTTTT. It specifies CASSQVQGATGDEKLFF.

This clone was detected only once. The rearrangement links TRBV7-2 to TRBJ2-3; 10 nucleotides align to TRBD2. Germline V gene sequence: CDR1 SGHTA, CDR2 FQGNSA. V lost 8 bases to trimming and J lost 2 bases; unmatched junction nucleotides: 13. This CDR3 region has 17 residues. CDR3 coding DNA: TGTGCCAGCGTAAGACATAGCGGGGGGCTCCTCACAGATACGCAGTATTTT. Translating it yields CASVRHSGGLLTDTQYF.

The CDR3 region is CASSLGQAAGEQFF. CDR3 nucleotides: TGTGCCAGCAGCTTAGGACAGGCGGCGGGTGAGCAGTTCTTC. The chain has TRBV11-3 and TRBJ2-1; a weak D match, TRBD1 (6 bases). CDR3 size: 14 residues. From germline, CDR1 is SGHNT and CDR2 YENEEA. Trimming shortened V by 1 base and J by 9 bases, and 13 bases separated the two germline ends.

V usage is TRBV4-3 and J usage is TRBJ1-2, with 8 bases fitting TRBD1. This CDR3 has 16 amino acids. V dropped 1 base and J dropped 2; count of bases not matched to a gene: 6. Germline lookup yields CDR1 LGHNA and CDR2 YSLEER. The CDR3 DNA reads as TGCGCCAGCAGCCAAGGCTTACAGGGGGAAAACTATGGCTACACCTTC. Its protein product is CASSQGLQGENYGYTF.

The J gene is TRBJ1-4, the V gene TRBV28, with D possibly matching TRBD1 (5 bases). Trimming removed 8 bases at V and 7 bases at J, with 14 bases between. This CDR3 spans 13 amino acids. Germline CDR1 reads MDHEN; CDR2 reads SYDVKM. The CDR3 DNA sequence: TGTGCCAGCTGCTCCGGGGGTACTGAAAAACTGTTTTTT. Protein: CASCSGGTEKLFF.

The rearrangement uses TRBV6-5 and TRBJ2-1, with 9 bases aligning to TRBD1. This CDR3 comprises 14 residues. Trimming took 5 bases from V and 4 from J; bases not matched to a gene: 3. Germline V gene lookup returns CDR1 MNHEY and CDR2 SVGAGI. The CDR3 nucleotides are TGTGCCAGCAGTAACGGACAGGGGTACAATGAGCAGTTCTTC. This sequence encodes CASSNGQGYNEQFF.

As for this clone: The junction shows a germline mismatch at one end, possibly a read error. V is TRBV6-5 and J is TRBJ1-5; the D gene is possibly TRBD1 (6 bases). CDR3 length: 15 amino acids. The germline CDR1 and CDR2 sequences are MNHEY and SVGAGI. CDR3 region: CAISLIPTGNQPQHF. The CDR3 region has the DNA TGTGCCATCAGTTTGATACCGACAGGTAATCAGCCCCAGCATTTT.

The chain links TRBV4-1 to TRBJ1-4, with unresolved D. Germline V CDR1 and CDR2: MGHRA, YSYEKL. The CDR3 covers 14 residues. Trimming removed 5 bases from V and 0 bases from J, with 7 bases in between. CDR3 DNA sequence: TGCGCCAGCAGCAGGAGGGCAACTAATGAAAAACTGTTTTTT. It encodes CASSRRATNEKLFF.

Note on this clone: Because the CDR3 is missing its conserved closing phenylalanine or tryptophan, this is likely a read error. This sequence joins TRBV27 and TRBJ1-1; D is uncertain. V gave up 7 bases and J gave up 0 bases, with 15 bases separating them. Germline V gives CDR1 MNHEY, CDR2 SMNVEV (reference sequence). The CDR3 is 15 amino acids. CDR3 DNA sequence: TGTGCCAGCAAGTGGACCCCGGGAGTGAACACTGAAGCTTTCCTT. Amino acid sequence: CASKWTPGVNTEAFL.

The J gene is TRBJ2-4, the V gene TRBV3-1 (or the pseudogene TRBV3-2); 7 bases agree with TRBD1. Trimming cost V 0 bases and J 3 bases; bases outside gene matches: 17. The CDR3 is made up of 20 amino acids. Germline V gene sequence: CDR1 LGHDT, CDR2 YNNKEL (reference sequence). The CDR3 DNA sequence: TGTGCCAGCAGCCAAGACCCTTCCCTAGGGGGCTGGGATGGCAAAAACATTCAGTACTTC. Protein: CASSQDPSLGGWDGKNIQYF.